These T cell receptor beta chains were read from a single sample in a study of regulatory T cells in long-lasting Graves disease. TCRdb reprocessed the multiplex PCR reads with MiXCR, giving one entry per CDR3 protein. In the table there are 440,000 or so distinct CDR3 sequences, 15% to 20% of which are singletons. The same sample was also used in a study of T cells in Graves' hyperthyroidism and ophthalmopathy.

The specimen was peripheral blood mononuclear cells (PBMCs), collected at new diagnosis, from a patient treated with antithyroid drugs. All receptors come from a woman aged 25 to 39 with Graves disease. The CDR3 runs from the conserved cysteine through the conserved F or W. The D gene is left open where the match is weak. A row's size may be missing; if present it is once, few, many or a size class.

size	V	J	D	CDR3	DNA
many	TRBV5-1	TRBJ1-2	-	CASSLYGRDGYTF	TGCGCCAGCAGCTTGTATGGGCGGGATGGCTACACCTTC
few	TRBV12-3/TRBV12-4	TRBJ1-3	-	CASSLTYLGQSYGNTIYF	TGTGCCAGCAGTCTAACCTACCTTGGACAATCCTATGGAAACACCATATATTTT
many	TRBV6-2/TRBV6-3	TRBJ1-2	-	CASSFRGGYGYTF	TGTGCCAGCAGTTTCCGGGGGGGCTATGGCTACACCTTC
-	TRBV6-1	TRBJ2-2	-	CASNVPYRAANTGELFF	TGTGCCAGCAACGTACCCTACAGGGCCGCGAACACCGGGGAGCTGTTTTTT
few	TRBV10-3	TRBJ1-3	TRBD1	CAASGGSGSGNTIYF	TGTGCCGCGTCAGGGGGCTCAGGCTCTGGAAACACCATATATTTT
few	TRBV7-7	TRBJ2-2	-	CASSSRAGVGTGELFF	TGTGCTAGCAGCTCCAGAGCAGGGGTCGGCACCGGGGAGCTGTTTTTT
few	TRBV6-5	TRBJ2-1	-	CASSYREWDEQFF	TGTGCCAGCAGTTACAGGGAGTGGGATGAGCAGTTCTTC
few	TRBV18	TRBJ2-4	TRBD1	CASSPTRQGARLAKNIQYF	TGTGCCAGCTCACCGACGCGACAGGGGGCGCGTCTGGCCAAAAACATTCAGTACTTC
many	TRBV18	TRBJ1-1	-	CASSLTELNTEAFF	TGTGCCAGCTCACTGACAGAGTTGAACACTGAAGCTTTCTTT
once	TRBV20-1	TRBJ2-1	TRBD2	CSASRASGRAVSSYNEQFF	TGCAGTGCTTCGCGGGCTAGCGGGAGGGCCGTGAGCTCCTACAATGAGCAGTTCTTC
-	TRBV9	TRBJ2-1	-	CASSVGSGDYNEQLF	TGTGCCAGCAGCGTAGGGTCAGGCGACTACAATGAGCAGCTCTTC
many	TRBV6-1	TRBJ1-6	-	CASSEAVVANSPLHF	TGTGCCAGCAGTGAAGCGGTGGTGGCTAATTCACCCCTCCACTTT
many	TRBV6-4	TRBJ2-7	-	CASSRSVGYEQYF	TGTGCCAGCAGTCGTAGCGTTGGGTACGAGCAGTACTTC
-	TRBV7-9	TRBJ1-2	-	CASSWDRHPYGYTF	TGTGCCAGCAGCTGGGACCGCCACCCCTATGGCTACACCTTC
many	TRBV2	TRBJ2-1	TRBD2	CASSALAGYNEQFF	TGTGCCAGCAGTGCCCTAGCGGGGTACAATGAGCAGTTCTTC
many	TRBV28	TRBJ2-3	-	CASSLYSTSSDTQYF	TGTGCCAGCAGTTTATACTCGACTAGTTCAGATACGCAGTATTTT
few	TRBV10-3	TRBJ1-5	TRBD1	CAISVGQGSNQPQHF	TGTGCCATCAGCGTTGGACAGGGCAGCAATCAGCCCCAGCATTTT
-	TRBV10-2	TRBJ2-5	-	CASTKQPQETQYF	TGCGCCAGCACAAAACAGCCTCAAGAGACCCAGTACTTC
-	TRBV5-4	TRBJ1-2	-	CASSSGGPVNYGYTF	TGTGCCAGCAGCTCGGGGGGGCCGGTCAACTATGGCTACACCTTC
-	TRBV12-3/TRBV12-4	TRBJ2-1	-	CASSDLSSYNEQFF	TGTGCCAGCAGTGACTTGAGCTCCTACAATGAGCAGTTCTTC
many	TRBV3-1	TRBJ1-5	-	CASSQDIEGPQHF	TGTGCCAGCAGCCAAGATATTGAGGGGCCCCAGCATTTT
many	TRBV10-3	TRBJ1-1	TRBD1	CAITTGGPYTEAFF	TGTGCCATCACTACAGGGGGCCCGTACACTGAAGCTTTCTTT
many	TRBV20-1	TRBJ1-5	-	CSARDPGGQGQPQHF	TGCAGTGCTAGAGATCCGGGGGGGCAAGGACAGCCCCAGCATTTT
-	TRBV5-5	TRBJ2-7	TRBD2	CASSYSSGRVEQYF	TGTGCCAGCAGCTACTCAAGCGGGAGGGTGGAGCAGTACTTC
few	TRBV20-1	TRBJ1-2	-	CSARRGGTNYGYTF	TGCAGTGCTAGAAGAGGAGGGACTAACTATGGCTACACCTTC
many	TRBV7-8	TRBJ1-4	-	CASSLSPGRAEKLFF	TGTGCCAGCAGCTTATCGCCAGGGCGGGCTGAAAAACTGTTTTTT
-	TRBV20-1	TRBJ2-2	-	CSASRQGGNTGELFF	TGCAGTGCTAGCCGGCAGGGGGGGAACACCGGGGAGCTGTTTTTT
many	TRBV5-1	TRBJ2-1	-	CASSFREGVYNEQFF	TGTGCCAGCAGCTTCCGGGAAGGTGTCTACAATGAGCAGTTCTTC
-	TRBV6-1	TRBJ2-1	-	CASSEAHSSLYNEQFF	TGTGCCAGCAGTGAAGCGCACTCTTCTTTGTACAATGAGCAGTTCTTC
many	TRBV28	TRBJ2-5	TRBD2	CASSLWEIGASGSKETQYF	TGTGCCAGCAGTTTATGGGAAATCGGGGCTAGCGGGAGTAAGGAGACCCAGTACTTC
many	TRBV12-3/TRBV12-4	TRBJ2-1	-	CASSLGVGAYNEQFF	TGTGCCAGCAGTTTAGGCGTGGGAGCTTACAATGAGCAGTTCTTC
many	TRBV11-2	TRBJ1-5	TRBD1	CASSRTGGAYQPQHF	TGTGCCAGCAGCCGAACAGGGGGCGCTTATCAGCCCCAGCATTTT
many	TRBV7-3	TRBJ2-5	TRBD2	CASSMGLAGETQYF	TGTGCCAGCAGCATGGGACTAGCAGGAGAGACCCAGTACTTC
many	TRBV28	TRBJ2-7	TRBD1	CASRWDRAEEQYF	TGTGCCAGCAGATGGGACAGGGCCGAAGAGCAGTACTTC
many	TRBV18	TRBJ2-2	-	CASSPDTGELFF	TGTGCCAGCTCACCGGACACCGGGGAGCTGTTTTTT
-	TRBV7-3	TRBJ1-2	-	CASSSDSSRGYTF	TGTGCCAGCAGCTCGGACAGCTCGAGGGGCTACACCTTC
many	TRBV20-1	TRBJ2-1	-	CSARPPLGYNEQFF	TGCAGTGCTAGACCACCTTTGGGGTACAATGAGCAGTTCTTC
many	TRBV20-1	TRBJ2-7	TRBD2	CSARTPKRDSLREQYF	TGCAGTGCTAGAACCCCCAAGCGGGACTCCCTGCGGGAGCAGTACTTC
many	TRBV2	TRBJ1-5	-	CASTRRAADSNQPQHF	TGTGCCAGCACTCGGCGGGCGGCTGATAGCAATCAGCCCCAGCATTTT
many	TRBV12-3/TRBV12-4	TRBJ1-5	TRBD1	CASSLGTGGGPQHF	TGTGCCAGCAGTCTTGGGACAGGGGGTGGGCCCCAGCATTTT
-	TRBV5-1	TRBJ2-7	-	CASSRGRTGYEQYF	TGTGCCAGCAGCCGAGGCCGCACGGGTTACGAGCAGTACTTC
many	TRBV6-5	TRBJ1-1	-	CASSYEYKGFEAFF	TGTGCCAGCAGTTATGAGTATAAAGGTTTTGAAGCTTTCTTT